This T cell receptor (beta chain) appears in the sequencing data of a study of glioma-infiltrating T cells after dendritic cell vaccination. Study background: Patients received three intradermal dendritic cell vaccine injections at biweekly intervals.

In its sample, this clone was seen once. Regarding time point: after dendritic cell vaccination, including at tumor progression/relapse. The PCR used 60 V beta and 13 J beta primers. Here immunoSEQ multiplex PCR was the method, and the copy in TCRdb shows in-frame clones only, minus some. The sample lists just under 100,000 clones, roughly 80% occurring once. Germline assignment: CDR1 SGHKS and CDR2 YYEKEE (reference sequence). Trimming took 5 bases from V and 4 from J, leaving 16 bases between them. CDR3 length: 15 amino acids. This material consisted of blood, taken after dendritic cell vaccination. This chain connects TRBV5-5 to TRBJ2-1; no reliable D call. The TCR comes from a human donor with glioblastoma. The CDR3 DNA reads TGTGCCAGCAGGATAACCGGGTTGAGTTACAATGAGCAGTTCTTC. It encodes CASRITGLSYNEQFF.